This T cell receptor beta chain was captured in a study of T cells in localized non-small cell lung cancer. Clones were sequenced by immunoSEQ multiplex PCR, and TCRdb holds only the in-frame ones, with some missing. The sample includes roughly 20,000 clones, 85% to 90% of them seen just once. As concerns this clone: Antigen: not known.

Study conclusions and caveats: Longer overall survival was seen with higher T cell density measured in blood. The appearance of a median approximately 60 of the top 100 tumor clones was seen in adjacent lung. Heterogeneity remains possible because sequencing was limited to only one tumor region. Uninvolved adjacent lung had higher T cell clonality than tumor and all other tissues.

The receptor was derived from a male donor older than 55 with stage I lung adenocarcinoma. Sample: peripheral blood, taken before any cancer treatment.

Here the CDR3 reads CASSYLAGGDGYTF. The CDR3 DNA reads TGTGCCAGCAGTTACCTCGCTGGAGGGGACGGCTACACCTTC. The J gene is TRBJ1-2, the V gene TRBV6-5; D may be TRBD1 (5 bases). CDR3 length: 14 amino acids. The germline V gene encodes CDR1 MNHEY and CDR2 SVGAGI. Trimming left V 2 bases short and J 8 bases short, with 15 bases between.